This entry features one T cell receptor beta chain sequence. This clonotype was seen once. Its antigen target is currently unknown. There are no base qualities to consult, and no much larger clone falls within one base. Support from one read is weak. This specimen comes from a study of blood T cells in healthy people across ages (dated by TCRdb to about 2015). Background for the entire study: In model experiments, template switching captured roughly one uniquely barcoded TCR beta cDNA molecule for every two T cells. The study measured age-related changes in TCR beta repertoire diversity using deep sequencing normalized with unique cDNA molecular identifiers. The donors were divided into four age groups: young (average roughly 17 years), middle-aged (about 40), aged (approximately 59) and long-lived (about 90). To avoid experimental bias, donors of different ages were distributed randomly across sequencing lanes. Using the same blood draw, the study looked at two additional independent replicas of 1 million unique cDNA reads for two donors, one aged 18 to 29 and the other aged 80 or older. General conclusions and limits of the study: The CMV infection status of donors was not known, potentially confounding age-related changes in expanded clonotypes. As age increased, observed TCR beta diversity per million T cells dropped in a roughly linear way, and a significant reduction was already evident by age 40. Total diversity estimates from one million sequenced T cells were considered lower bounds and underestimates. Because profiling used bulk unsorted PBMCs, naive and antigen-experienced compartments could not be compared conclusively. The long-lived group showed more naive CD4+ T cells, fewer expanded clones and increased TCR diversity than the aged group, suggesting age selection. The percentage of naive T cells measured by flow cytometry correlated strongly with observed TCR beta diversity.

Measured from the cysteine to the phenylalanine, the CDR3 is 17 residues long. The retained sequence is limited to the CDR3, 51 bases, with the frame set at the first base. CDR1 is given as SEHNR and CDR2 as FQNEAQ, both from the germline V gene (reference sequence). Libraries were made using 5' RACE. Sequencing took place on an Illumina HiSeq 2500. The second PCR ran for about 7 to 11 cycles and used a J-beta primer mix along with a sample-barcoded 5' primer. Each TCR beta cDNA molecule received a unique molecular identifier from a template-switch 5' adaptor carrying 12 random nucleotides. Each sample yielded at least 2.5 million CDR3-containing paired-end reads. The Mint cDNA synthesis kit, primed by a TRBC-specific oligonucleotide, was used to synthesize first-strand cDNA from all RNA. After uracil-DNA glycosylase treatment, a first 18-cycle PCR used universal primers M1SS and BC2_uni_R on all cDNA. In the authors' own workflow: Normalization of each sample was performed by random selection of 1 million high-quality reads, each carrying a distinct molecular identifier. Instead of being binned into consensus sequences, reads with shared molecular identifiers were discarded. MiTCR, run with a Q25 quality threshold and the strictest error-elimination algorithm, handled CDR3 identification, clonotype clustering and error correction. A nonparametric unseen species model with Euler transformation was used to estimate a lower bound on total TCR beta diversity. Using fastp at Q25 and MiXCR, TCRdb reprocessed the public reads and kept productive beta chains. Records with the same CDR3 protein are collapsed into one entry carrying the most frequent genes and DNA. These V and J calls rely on TCRdb rather than the paper's analysis. For this sample the table gives about 580,000 distinct CDR3 sequences, of which less than 60% were detected only once. The ten top clones hold 20% to 25% of the sample.

Systemically healthy Caucasian individuals from Russia, 39 in total and aged about 6 to 90 years, were included as donors. Each donor gave 8 to 10 milliliters of peripheral blood, drawn into EDTA-treated Vacutainer tubes. PBMCs were isolated by Ficoll-Paque density-gradient centrifugation, with at least 6.5 million obtained per sample. Trizol reagent was used to extract total RNA from PBMCs, with at least 5 micrograms per sample. For every donor, flow cytometry on a PBMC aliquot measured the percentage of naive CD45RAhigh/CD27high T cells. The clonotype originates from an elderly man in good health. The chain employs TRBV7-9 and TRBJ2-1; TRBD2 aligns with 7 central bases. The end of the DNA fits TRBJ2-7 better, so the J call may be wrong. Sequenced: blood. For the CDR3, the sequence is CASSLRRLADSYNEQYF. The DNA sequence reads TGTGCCAGCAGCTTACGGCGTCTAGCGGATTCCTACAATGAGCAGTACTTC.